These T cell receptor beta chains were read from a single sample in a study of blood T cells in healthy people across ages. TCRdb ran MiXCR on the 5' RACE reads and lists one entry per CDR3 protein. The sample yields roughly 680,000 distinct CDR3 sequences, 40% to 65% seen once. Sequencing was performed on blood. These receptors came from a woman aged 80 or over in good health. CDR3s include the opening cysteine and the closing phenylalanine or tryptophan. A D gene is named only where the DNA matches it firmly. Only some rows state a clone size, as once, few, many or a class for expanded clones.

TRBV19,TRBJ2-1,once,TRBD2,TGTGCCAGTAGTCCAAGGTCGAGCGGGAGTCGCAATGAGCAGTTCTTC,CASSPRSSGSRNEQFF
TRBV4-1,TRBJ2-7,.,.,TGCGCCAGCAGCCAAATAATTCTCCGGGACGGCCCTTCCTACGAGCAGTACTTC,CASSQIILRDGPSYEQYF
TRBV6-5,TRBJ2-3,many,.,TGTGCCAGCAGTTACTCGGGGACGAAGTATTTT,CASSYSGTKYF
TRBV3-1,TRBJ2-2,few,.,TGTGCCAGCATGCGTTCAGAGGGTAACACCGGGGAGCTGTTTTTT,CASMRSEGNTGELFF
TRBV29-1,TRBJ1-5,many,.,TGCAGCGTTGGCGGGACGGATAGCAATCAGCCCCAGCATTTT,CSVGGTDSNQPQHF
TRBV2,TRBJ2-7,many,TRBD2,TGTGCCAGCAGTAAACTCCTTAGTAGCGGGTACCATTGGAGCTACGAGCAGTACTTC,CASSKLLSSGYHWSYEQYF
TRBV5-1,TRBJ2-5,.,TRBD1,TGCGCCAGCAGTTGCTTGGACAGGAACTTAGAGACCCAGTACTTC,CASSCLDRNLETQYF
TRBV5-1,TRBJ1-6,.,.,TGCGCCAGCAGCGTTACGACAGTGAGGAATTCACCCCTCCACTTT,CASSVTTVRNSPLHF
TRBV6-5,TRBJ2-3,many,.,TGTGCCAGCAGTTACGGGGGTGATAGCACAGATACGCAGTATTTT,CASSYGGDSTDTQYF
TRBV20-1,TRBJ2-1,.,.,TGCAGTGCTAGCAGAGAGACCCAGTTCTTC,CSASRETQFF
TRBV7-9,TRBJ2-3,.,.,TGTGCCAGCAGCTTAGACGGGACCCGCACAGATACGCCGTATTTT,CASSLDGTRTDTPYF
TRBV25-1,TRBJ2-1,many,.,TGTGCCAGCCAAGCTTACAGGAACAATGAGCAGTTCTTC,CASQAYRNNEQFF
TRBV5-1,TRBJ2-4,many,.,TGCGCCAGCAGCTTAGGAGAGCCAAACATTCAGTACTTC,CASSLGEPNIQYF
TRBV29-1,TRBJ2-7,few,TRBD1,TGCAGCGTATTGGGACAGGAGGACGGGCAGTACTTC,CSVLGQEDGQYF
TRBV5-1,TRBJ2-7,.,.,TGCGCCAGCAGCTTAACTACAGGGTTCAATGAGCAGTACTTC,CASSLTTGFNEQYF
TRBV11-2,TRBJ2-2,.,.,TGTGCCAGCAGCCCAGTGGGATACGGGGAGCTGTTTTTT,CASSPVGYGELFF
TRBV28,TRBJ2-7,many,.,TGTGCCAGCAGTTTCCGGGGAGCCATGGTCGAGCAGTACTTC,CASSFRGAMVEQYF
TRBV6-2/TRBV6-3,TRBJ1-5,.,TRBD1,TGTGCCAGCAGTTTCCTGGACAGGAGCCGACAGCCCCAGCATTTT,CASSFLDRSRQPQHF
TRBV28,TRBJ2-1,.,.,TGTGCCAGCAGTCCCCCCCCACCGGGGCATTTATACTACGAGCAGTTCTTC,CASSPPPPGHLYYEQFF
TRBV7-2,TRBJ2-7,.,.,TGTGCCAGCAGCCAGGGGTTTCTCTACGAGCAGTACTTC,CASSQGFLYEQYF
TRBV29-1,TRBJ2-1,.,.,TGCAGCGTTGTAGTCCAGTCCAATGAGCAGTTCTTC,CSVVVQSNEQFF
TRBV6-5,TRBJ2-5,.,.,TGTGCCAGCAGACTCAGGGAGACCCAGTACTTC,CASRLRETQYF
TRBV6-6,TRBJ2-1,.,.,TGTGCCAGCAGGCGACAGTACGTGGAGTTCTTC,CASRRQYVEFF
TRBV5-1,TRBJ1-3,.,.,TGCGCCAGCAGCTTCCTCGGCAGCTCTGGAAACACCATATATTTT,CASSFLGSSGNTIYF
TRBV20-1,TRBJ2-1,.,.,TGCAGTGCCCGAGAAAACAATGAGCAGTTCTTC,CSARENNEQFF
TRBV6-6,TRBJ2-3,many,.,TGTGCCAGCAGGGCCGACCTTTCCCGTACGCAGTATTTT,CASRADLSRTQYF
TRBV10-3,TRBJ2-7,.,.,TGTGCCATCAGTGAGGGGGTACAGGGTTACGAGCAGTACTTC,CAISEGVQGYEQYF
TRBV4-2,TRBJ2-5,few,.,TGTGCCAGCAGCCAAGATCCGCTCCAAGAGACCCAGTACTTC,CASSQDPLQETQYF
TRBV3-1,TRBJ2-2,.,.,TGTGCCAGCAGCCACTGGGATAAAGGGGGGGTCACCGGGGAGCTGTTTTTT,CASSHWDKGGVTGELFF
TRBV6-2/TRBV6-3,TRBJ2-5,.,TRBD1,TGTGCCAGCAGTGAGACAGGGGATTTGGTAGAGACCCAGTACTTC,CASSETGDLVETQYF
TRBV7-2,TRBJ1-5,many,TRBD1,TGTGCCAGCAGCTACACCGGGACAGGGCTCAATCAGCCCCAGCATTTT,CASSYTGTGLNQPQHF
TRBV6-5,TRBJ2-3,.,.,TGTGCCAGCAGTTACTCCCGGGGCGCCACAGATACGCAGTATTTT,CASSYSRGATDTQYF
TRBV4-2,TRBJ2-4,many,.,TGTGCCAGCAGCCAAGAAAGGGGGACGGCTAAAAACATTCAGTACTTC,CASSQERGTAKNIQYF
TRBV5-1,TRBJ2-3,many,TRBD1,TGCGCCAGCAGCACTGACAGGGAAACAGATACGCAGTATTTT,CASSTDRETDTQYF
TRBV24-1,TRBJ2-5,.,TRBD1,TGTGCCACCAGTGATCGTGGGACAGCCTACCAAGAGACCCAGTACTTC,CATSDRGTAYQETQYF
TRBV21-1,TRBJ2-7,.,.,TGTGCCAGCAGCAACAGGGTTTATATGATAAAGATCTACGAGCAGTACTTC,CASSNRVYMIKIYEQYF
TRBV11-1,TRBJ2-1,.,TRBD2,TGTGCCAGCAGCTTGGGCTTACTAGCGGGGGAAGGTGAGCAGTTCTTC,CASSLGLLAGEGEQFF
TRBV9,TRBJ1-2,many,.,TGTGCCAGCAGCTACAGTGTGGGGCGCGGGGCGGACGGCTACACCTTC,CASSYSVGRGADGYTF
TRBV6-5,TRBJ2-3,many,.,TGTGCCAGCAGTTACGGGATGATAGTCGATACGCAGTATTTT,CASSYGMIVDTQYF
TRBV7-2,TRBJ1-2,.,.,TGTGCCAGCCGAAAGGACTATGGCTACACCTTC,CASRKDYGYTF
TRBV7-3,TRBJ2-3,many,.,TGTGCCAGCAGCTTAAAGTACAGATCCACAGATACGCAGTATTTT,CASSLKYRSTDTQYF
TRBV7-3,TRBJ2-3,.,TRBD2,TGTGCCAGCAGCTTAAGGCCTAGCGGGAGCACAGATACGCAGTATTTT,CASSLRPSGSTDTQYF
TRBV7-8,TRBJ2-7,few,.,TGTGCCAGCAGCCTTGGACAGTTATCGTCCTACGAGCAGTACTTC,CASSLGQLSSYEQYF
TRBV9,TRBJ1-4,.,.,TGTGCCAGCAGCGGGAGGGCTAATGAAAAACTGTTTTTT,CASSGRANEKLFF
TRBV6-5,TRBJ2-5,.,.,TGCGTCAGCAGTCGAACTGTGGAAGAGACCCAGTACTTC,CVSSRTVEETQYF
TRBV5-1,TRBJ2-5,many,TRBD2,TGCGCCAGCAGCTTCGGAGCGGGAGGAGAGACCCAGTACTTC,CASSFGAGGETQYF
TRBV12-3/TRBV12-4,TRBJ1-2,.,.,TGTGCCAGCAGTTTAGTTTCAGGGCAGGCAAATGGCTACACCTTC,CASSLVSGQANGYTF
TRBV15,TRBJ1-2,.,.,TGTGCCACCAGCAGAGGGGCAGGGAACTATGGCTACACCTTC,CATSRGAGNYGYTF